This T cell receptor (beta chain) was found in a study of graft-versus-host responses after intestinal transplantation (dated by TCRdb to the early 2020s). Background on the whole study: The transplants that recipients got were multivisceral, liver-intestinal, or isolated intestinal. All recipients received anti-thymocyte globulin induction followed by maintenance tacrolimus and steroids for three to four years. After intestinal transplantation, graft-versus-host and host-versus-graft alloreactive T cell clones were followed in the graft, circulation and bone marrow using bulk TCR-beta CDR3 sequencing. Alloreactive clones were identified by sequencing pre-transplant mixed lymphocyte reaction products and comparing these products with unstimulated pre-transplant donor and recipient T cells. Of the 20 to 25 intestinal transplant recipients enrolled in the cohort, one of whom was a retransplant, a few patients without pretransplant specimens were excluded. Donor T cell macrochimerism was defined as a peak of at least 4% donor T cells among recipient peripheral blood mononuclear cells. Rather than going through the commercial service, samples from three later patients were sequenced in-house on an Illumina MiSeq and processed with MiXCR.

Library preparation was by the immunoSEQ multiplex PCR assay. In most patients, genomic DNA was isolated using the Qiagen DNeasy Blood and Tissue Kit and sent frozen to Adaptive Biotechnologies for TCR sequencing. High-throughput TCR-beta CDR3 sequencing of genomic DNA from most patients was performed by Adaptive Biotechnologies. In the paper's pipeline: Adaptive's ImmunoSEQ software supplied the TCR sequencing data for more than 15 patients, while MiXCR and VDJtools were used to process a few other patients. CD4 versus CD8 sorting errors were corrected by removing sequences found in both subsets at a frequency ratio below 5:1. CDR3 nucleotide sequences shared between donor and recipient were removed because their origin could not be assigned. At least 2-fold expansion over unstimulated cells and a minimum CFSE-low frequency of 0.002% (template counts) or 0.001% (read counts) were required for clones to be classified as alloreactive. Clones were considered mappable if detected in sequenced pre-transplant spleen, lymph node, or MLR CFSE-low populations of the donor or recipient. The cumulative frequency of alloreactive clones was calculated as a percentage of all sequences, weighted by copy number. This immuneACCESS table, as held by TCRdb, lists in-frame sequences with V and J called but not all clones. Of the missing ones, under half trace to an unresolved V gene in checked studies; the others have no known cause. The DNA was the basis for D and trimming; V, J and clone size are from that table. Recorded for this sample are 90,000 to 130,000 clones; 85% to 95% of them occurred a single time. 1% to 1.5% of the sample rests with the top ten.

This sample's time point label indicates: cells obtained before transplantation from donor or recipient. CD3+CD4+ and CD3+CD8+ populations were FACS-sorted from unstimulated pre-transplant donor and recipient cells taken from spleen or lymph nodes. Concerning this clone: Its cognate antigen has yet to be identified. No much larger clonotype is one base removed from it; base qualities were not supplied.

V was cut back by 1 base and J by 6 bases, leaving a gap of 6 bases between them. From a lookup of the germline V gene, CDR1 and CDR2 are SQVTM and ANQGSEA. From its cysteine to its phenylalanine, the CDR3 spans 11 amino acids. CDR3 DNA only is kept here, 33 bases in frame from base 1. The paper's findings and limits, for the study overall: Conclusions were limited by the relatively low number and heterogeneity of intestinal transplant patients. Early after transplant, peak levels of circulating GvH clones were found to be associated with declines in HvG clones. GvH clones turned up in recipient bone marrow, with some appearing earlier in ileal mucosa or blood, a pattern consistent with an intestinal mucosal origin. In the allografts of patients with donor T cell macrochimerism, GvH to HvG T cell clonal ratios were high.

The sequence was obtained from a human donor who was the organ donor for an intestinal transplant. The chain is encoded by TRBV29-1 joined to TRBJ1-2; a tentative D call is TRBD1 (5 bases match). This specimen was unstimulated CD8+ T cells sorted from spleen or lymph node cells, taken before transplant. The CDR3 protein is CSVEVDNGYTF. At the DNA level, the sequence is TGCAGCGTTGAAGTGGACAATGGCTACACCTTC.